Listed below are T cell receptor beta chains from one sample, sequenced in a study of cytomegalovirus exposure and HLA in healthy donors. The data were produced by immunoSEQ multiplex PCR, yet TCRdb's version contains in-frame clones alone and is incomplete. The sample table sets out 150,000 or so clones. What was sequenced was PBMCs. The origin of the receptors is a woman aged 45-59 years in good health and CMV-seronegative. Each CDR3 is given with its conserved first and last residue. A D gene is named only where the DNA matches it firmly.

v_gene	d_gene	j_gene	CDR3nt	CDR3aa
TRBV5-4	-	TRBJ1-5	TGTGCCAGCAGCTTGGGGGGAGGGAATCAGCCCCAGCATTTT	CASSLGGGNQPQHF
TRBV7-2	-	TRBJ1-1	TGTGCCAGCAGCTTAGCAGGGAGGAGAACCGGCGAAGCTTTCTTT	CASSLAGRRTGEAFF
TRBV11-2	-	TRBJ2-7	TGTGCCAGCAGCCCGTTCGGTCCCGAGCAGTACTTC	CASSPFGPEQYF
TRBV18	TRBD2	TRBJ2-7	TGTGCCAGCCGGGAGGGGAACCGACCGGGGGAGCAGTACTTC	CASREGNRPGEQYF
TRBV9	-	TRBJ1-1	TGTGCCAGCACCCATAGCCCTACGGGTCGATCCACTGAAGCTTTCTTT	CASTHSPTGRSTEAFF
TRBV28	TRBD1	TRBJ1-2	TGTGCCAGCAGTCCCGCGAGGGACAGGGGCGGCTACACCTTC	CASSPARDRGGYTF
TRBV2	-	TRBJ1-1	TGTGCCAGCAGTAACCGGGACAAGAACACTGAAGCTTTCTTT	CASSNRDKNTEAFF
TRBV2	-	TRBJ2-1	TGTGCCAGCAGCCCTCAGGCCGATGAGCAGTTCTTC	CASSPQADEQFF
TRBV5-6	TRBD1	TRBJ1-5	TGTGCCAGCAGCTCCCTCCAGGGGGCAAGGGGCAATCAGCCCCAGCATTTT	CASSSLQGARGNQPQHF
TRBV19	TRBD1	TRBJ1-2	TGTGCCAGTAGTATGGACAGGGGAGACTATGGCTACACCTTC	CASSMDRGDYGYTF
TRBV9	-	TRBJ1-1	TGTGCCAGCAGCGGGGAAAGGGGGAACACTGAAGCTTTCTTT	CASSGERGNTEAFF
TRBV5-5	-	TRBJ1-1	TGTGCCAGCAGCCTCGCAGGGAGGGACACTGAAGCTTTCTTT	CASSLAGRDTEAFF
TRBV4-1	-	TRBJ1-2	TGCGCCAGCAGCCAAGTAATGCAGGGGCCTAAGTATGGCTACACCTTC	CASSQVMQGPKYGYTF
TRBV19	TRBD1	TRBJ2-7	TGTGCCAGTAGTTACCCCGGGACAGGCTACGAGCAGTACTTC	CASSYPGTGYEQYF
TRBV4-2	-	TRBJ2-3	TGTGCCAGCAGCCAAGATCGGAGACTAGGCACAGATACGCAGTATTTT	CASSQDRRLGTDTQYF
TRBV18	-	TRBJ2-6	TGTGCCAGCTCGGCATCGCGGAGCTCTGGGGCCAACGTCCTGACTTTC	CASSASRSSGANVLTF
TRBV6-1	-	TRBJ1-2	TGTGCCCGCGACCCCGGAGGTAACTATGGCTACACCTTC	CARDPGGNYGYTF
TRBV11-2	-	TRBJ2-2	TGTGCCAGCAGCTTAGTCAGGGTTGGGGAGCTGTTTTTT	CASSLVRVGELFF
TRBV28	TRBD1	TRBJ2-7	TGTGCCAGCAGTTCGCCCCGGGACAGGGTCTCCTACGAGCAGTACTTC	CASSSPRDRVSYEQYF
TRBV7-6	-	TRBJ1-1	TGTGCCAGCAGCTTAGGTGGGGGGACTGAAGCTTTCTTT	CASSLGGGTEAFF
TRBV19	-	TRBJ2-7	TGTGCCAGTACCGGGGACTACGAGCAGTACTTC	CASTGDYEQYF
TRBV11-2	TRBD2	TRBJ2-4	TGTGCCAGCAGCTCTACTAGGACTAGTACAAACATTCAGTACTTC	CASSSTRTSTNIQYF
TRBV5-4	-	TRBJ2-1	TGTGCCAGCAGCCTTGGCGTCGGTCGGGAATCCTACAATGAGCAGTTCTTC	CASSLGVGRESYNEQFF
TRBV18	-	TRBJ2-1	TGTGCCAGCTCACCAGCGACAGCCTACAATGAGCAGTTCTTC	CASSPATAYNEQFF
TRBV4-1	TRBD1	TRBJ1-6	TGCGCCAGCAGCCAAGAACGGGACAGGGGTAAAGGCCGAGGTTTCTATAATTCACCCCTCCACTTT	CASSQERDRGKGRGFYNSPLHF
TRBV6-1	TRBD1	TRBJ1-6	TGTGCCAGCAGTGAAGCAGGTGAGGGGGCCGTTAATTCACCCCTCCACTTT	CASSEAGEGAVNSPLHF
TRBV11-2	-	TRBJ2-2	TGTGCCAGCAGCCGCAGGGACACCGGGGAGCTGTTTTTT	CASSRRDTGELFF
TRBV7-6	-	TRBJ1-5	TGTGCCAGCAGCTTTCTCGAGGGATCAGATCAGCCCCAGCATTTT	CASSFLEGSDQPQHF
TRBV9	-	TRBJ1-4	TGTGCCAGCAGCGCACTATCAGGGATGGGCGAAAAACTGTTTTTT	CASSALSGMGEKLFF
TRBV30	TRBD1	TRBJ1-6	TGTGCCTGGGTCCCCGGGACAGGGAGGTCACCCCTCCACTTT	CAWVPGTGRSPLHF
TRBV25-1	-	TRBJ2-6	TGTGCCAGCAGGGTTGGCGGGGCCAACGTCCTGACTTTC	CASRVGGANVLTF
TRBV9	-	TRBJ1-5	TGTGCCAGCAGCCAAGGACAGTTTAATCAGCCCCAGCATTTT	CASSQGQFNQPQHF